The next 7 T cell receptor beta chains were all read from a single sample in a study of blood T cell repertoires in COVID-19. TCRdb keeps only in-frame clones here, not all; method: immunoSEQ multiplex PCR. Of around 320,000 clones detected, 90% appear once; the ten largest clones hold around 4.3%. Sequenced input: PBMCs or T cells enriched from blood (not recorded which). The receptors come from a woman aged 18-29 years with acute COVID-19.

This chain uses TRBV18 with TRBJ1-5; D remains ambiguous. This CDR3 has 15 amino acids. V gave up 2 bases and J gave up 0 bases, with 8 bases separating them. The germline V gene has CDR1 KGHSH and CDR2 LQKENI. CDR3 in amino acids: CASSPNSNSNQPQHF. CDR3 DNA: TGTGCCAGCTCACCAAACTCTAATAGCAATCAGCCCCAGCATTTT.

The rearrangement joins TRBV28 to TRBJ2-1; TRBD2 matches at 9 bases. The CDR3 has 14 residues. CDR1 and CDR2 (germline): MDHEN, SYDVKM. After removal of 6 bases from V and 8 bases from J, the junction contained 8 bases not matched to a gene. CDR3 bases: TGTGCCAGCAGCCCGGGACTAGCAGTATATGAGCAGTTCTTC. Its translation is CASSPGLAVYEQFF.

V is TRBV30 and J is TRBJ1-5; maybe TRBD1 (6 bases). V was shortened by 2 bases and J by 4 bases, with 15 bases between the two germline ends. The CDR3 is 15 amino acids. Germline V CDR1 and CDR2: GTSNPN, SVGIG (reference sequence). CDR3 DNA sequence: TGTGCCTGGAGTCACCAGCTCAGGGGTAATCAGCCCCAGCATTTT. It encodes CAWSHQLRGNQPQHF.

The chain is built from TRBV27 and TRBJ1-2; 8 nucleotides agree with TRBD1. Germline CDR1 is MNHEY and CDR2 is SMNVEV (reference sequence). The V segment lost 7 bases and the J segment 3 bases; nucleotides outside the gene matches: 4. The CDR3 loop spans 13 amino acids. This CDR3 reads CASKAGGHYGYTF. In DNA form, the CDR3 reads TGTGCCAGCAAGGCAGGGGGCCACTATGGCTACACCTTC.

Here the CDR3 DNA reads TGTGCCAGCAGCCTCGGCGGGACAGGGGACGAAGGTCAGCCCCAGCATTTT. Translating it yields CASSLGGTGDEGQPQHF. The rearrangement joins TRBV7-9 to TRBJ1-5, with 10 bases matching TRBD1. This CDR3 has 17 residues. J lost 6 bases, V lost 5 bases, and 13 bases had no gene match. Per germline, CDR1 SEHNR and CDR2 FQNEAQ (reference sequence).

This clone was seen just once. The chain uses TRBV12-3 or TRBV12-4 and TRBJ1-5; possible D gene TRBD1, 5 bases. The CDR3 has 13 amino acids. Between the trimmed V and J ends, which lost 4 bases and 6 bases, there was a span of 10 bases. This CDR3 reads CASSSGAVQPQHF. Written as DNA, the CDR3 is TGTGCCAGCAGTTCTGGGGCCGTTCAGCCCCAGCATTTT.

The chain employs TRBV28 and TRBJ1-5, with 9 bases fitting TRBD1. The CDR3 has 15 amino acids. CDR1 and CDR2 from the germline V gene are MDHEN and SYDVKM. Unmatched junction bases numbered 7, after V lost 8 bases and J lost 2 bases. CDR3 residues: CASRQGVVGNQPQHF. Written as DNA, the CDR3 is TGTGCCAGCCGACAGGGGGTTGTGGGCAATCAGCCCCAGCATTTT.